The 12 T cell receptor beta chains given below trace back to one sample, sequenced in a study of T cells in Graves' hyperthyroidism and ophthalmopathy. Amplification targeted TCR beta CDR3 regions from RNA transcripts. With the HTBI primer set, the TCR CDR3 went through a first round of RT-PCR. TCRdb passed the multiplex PCR reads through MiXCR, listing each CDR3 protein once. The sample holds about 620,000 distinct CDR3 sequences, around 15% seen once. The sample comprised blood. The receptors were gathered from a woman in her thirties with Graves' hyperthyroidism.

The rearrangement uses TRBV18 and TRBJ2-2, with 14 bases lining up with TRBD2. V lost 5 bases and J lost 5; bases outside the gene matches: 4. The germline V gene encodes CDR1 KGHSH and CDR2 LQKENI. The CDR3 runs 16 residues. This chain's CDR3 is CASSTGLAGVTGELFF. The CDR3 DNA reads as TGTGCCAGCTCAACGGGACTAGCGGGAGTAACCGGGGAGCTGTTTTTT.

Concerning this clonotype: A much larger clone differs from this one at a single base, so this may be a read error. V gene TRBV20-1 combines with J gene TRBJ2-1; 11 bases line up with TRBD2. The J call is in doubt because the DNA end fits TRBJ2-7 better. This CDR3 comprises 12 residues. Germline CDR1 and CDR2: DFQATT and SNEGSKA (reference sequence). The CDR3 nucleotides read TGCAAACTAGCGGGAGCCTACAATGAGCAGTACTTC. Encoded protein: CKLAGAYNEQYF.

The V gene is TRBV20-1, the J gene TRBJ2-6, with D unclear. This CDR3 has 17 residues. Germline assignment: CDR1 DFQATT and CDR2 SNEGSKA (reference sequence). Trimming shortened V by 0 bases and J by 0 bases, and 12 bases separated the two germline ends. The CDR3 loop is CSARDFNGSSGANVLTF. The CDR3 DNA sequence: TGCAGTGCTAGAGATTTCAACGGAAGCTCTGGGGCCAACGTCCTGACTTTC.

This clonotype came up many times. V is TRBV5-1 and J is TRBJ2-3; no firm D call. CDR1 and CDR2 from the germline V gene are SGHRS and YFSETQ. V gave up 0 bases and J gave up 0 bases, with 8 bases separating them. The CDR3 extends over 15 amino acids. In DNA, the CDR3 is TGCGCCAGCAGCTTGGGGTCAACTAGCACAGATACGCAGTATTTT. This sequence encodes CASSLGSTSTDTQYF.

Regarding this clonotype: No conserved phenylalanine or tryptophan is present at the end of the CDR3, so a read error is the likely explanation. The chain recombines TRBV3-1 with TRBJ2-5; 10 bases match TRBD2. The CDR3 runs to 17 residues. Trimming at V came to 1 base and at J to 6 bases, leaving 11 bases not matched to a gene. Per the germline V gene, CDR1 is LGHDT and CDR2 is YNNKEL (reference sequence). The CDR3 reads CASSQVPSGSSSKTQYL. The CDR3 nucleotides are TGTGCCAGCAGCCAAGTACCTAGCGGGAGCTCATCAAAGACCCAGTACCTC.

The chain has TRBV19 and TRBJ1-6; 8 positions match TRBD1. CDR3 length: 14 residues. The trim removed 6 bases at V and 9 bases at J, leaving 7 bases unmatched. CDR1 and CDR2 (germline): LNHDA, SQIVND (reference sequence). The CDR3: CASSHGQGSSPLHF. The CDR3 coding sequence is TGTGCCAGTAGCCACGGACAGGGCAGTTCACCCCTCCACTTT.

In this sample, this clonotype turned up many times. The genes are TRBV12-3 or TRBV12-4 and TRBJ2-5; no firm D call. V was cut by 5 bases and J by 1 base, with 11 bases left in between. CDR3 length: 14 amino acids. The CDR3 nucleotides read TGTGCCAGCAGTCCCTGGAGCCCCCAAGAGACCCAGTACTTC. Amino acids: CASSPWSPQETQYF.

The sample holds a few counts of this clonotype. V is TRBV28 and J is TRBJ2-7; maybe TRBD1 (6 bases). CDR1 MDHEN and CDR2 SYDVKM come from the germline V gene. The CDR3 covers 13 residues. Deletions cut 6 bases from V and 2 bases from J, with 11 bases between. CDR3 in amino acids: CASRTQGTYEQYF. The DNA for the CDR3 is TGTGCCAGCAGGACTCAGGGGACCTACGAGCAGTACTTC.

Only one count was recorded for this clonotype. The V call is TRBV19, the J call TRBJ2-1; no firm D call. Germline loops: CDR1 LNHDA, CDR2 SQIVND (reference sequence). The CDR3 runs to 14 residues. V shed 3 bases and J shed 7 bases, with 13 bases lying between them. The CDR3 sequence is CASSIVGSRNEQFF. CDR3 sequence (DNA): TGTGCCAGTAGTATCGTAGGGTCTAGGAATGAGCAGTTCTTC.

The chain combines TRBV18 with TRBJ2-3, with D unclear. The CDR3 consists of 16 residues. Trimming removed 2 bases from V and 0 bases from J, with 12 bases in between. Germline CDR1 KGHSH, CDR2 LQKENI. In nucleotides, the CDR3 is TGTGCCAGCTCACCAGGCGCAGGCCGAAGCACAGATACGCAGTATTTT. It translates to CASSPGAGRSTDTQYF.

V is TRBV7-8 and J is TRBJ2-7; 8 bases map to TRBD1. Germline assignment: CDR1 SGHVS and CDR2 FQNEAQ. V trimming: 5 bases; J trimming: 9 bases; junction bases outside the gene matches: 6. The CDR3 is made up of 12 amino acids. Here the CDR3 DNA reads TGTGCCAGCAGCCCTCCAGGGGGCTGGCAGTACTTC. Translation: CASSPPGGWQYF.

This clonotype has at least ten counts. The rearrangement uses TRBV2 and TRBJ2-1; 7 bases agree with TRBD1. Trimming at V came to 7 bases and at J to 5 bases, leaving 17 bases not matched to a gene. The germline V gene encodes CDR1 SNHLY and CDR2 FYNNEI. The CDR3 runs to 17 residues. The CDR3 sequence is CASIVNRQGFSNNEQFF. The CDR3 nucleotides read TGTGCCAGCATCGTTAACCGACAGGGTTTTTCCAACAATGAGCAGTTCTTC.